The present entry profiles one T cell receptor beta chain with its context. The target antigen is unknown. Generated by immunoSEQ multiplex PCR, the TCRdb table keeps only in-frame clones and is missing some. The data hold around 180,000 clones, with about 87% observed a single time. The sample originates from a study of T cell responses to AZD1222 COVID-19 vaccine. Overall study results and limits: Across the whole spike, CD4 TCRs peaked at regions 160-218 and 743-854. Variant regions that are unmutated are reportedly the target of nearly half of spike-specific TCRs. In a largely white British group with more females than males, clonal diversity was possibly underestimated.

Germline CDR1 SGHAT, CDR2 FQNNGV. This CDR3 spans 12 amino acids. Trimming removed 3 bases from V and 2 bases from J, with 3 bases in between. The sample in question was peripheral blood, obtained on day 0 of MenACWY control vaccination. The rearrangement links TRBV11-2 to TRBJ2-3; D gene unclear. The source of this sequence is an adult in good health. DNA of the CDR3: TGTGCCAGCAGCTTGAACACAGATACGCAGTATTTT. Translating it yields CASSLNTDTQYF.